The entry that follows covers one T cell receptor beta chain sequence. Via MiXCR, TCRdb re-called the 5' RACE reads, giving one row per CDR3 protein. Of 410,000 or so distinct CDR3 sequences detected, approximately 17% appear once; the ten largest clones hold 12%. The data stem from a study of identical twins. From germline, CDR1 is SGHDT and CDR2 YYEEEE. CDR3 size: 13 residues. V was clipped by 3 bases and J by 2 bases, with 6 bases between them. The TCR sequence derives from a man in his fifties or sixties in good health. The chain has TRBV5-6 and TRBJ2-4; D gene ambiguous. The source material was naive T cells sorted from blood. CDR3 region: CASSSSPKNIQYF. CDR3 DNA: TGTGCCAGCAGCTCTTCGCCCAAAAACATTCAGTACTTC.